This entry is about one T cell receptor (beta chain). The antigen is undetermined. Disease lasting under 3 months, a NOSPECS grade of at least 4, and a Clinical Activity Score of at least 3 were features of the ophthalmopathy patients. This entry is derived from a study of T cells in Graves' hyperthyroidism and ophthalmopathy. Whole-study context: Peripheral blood samples were taken at initial diagnosis, prior to any treatment. Findings and caveats of the study: Among clonotypes expanded in thyroid above 0.001, most were also found in blood. The model identified upcoming ophthalmopathy a median approximately six months ahead of onset.

The germline CDR1 and CDR2 sequences are SQVTM and ANQGSEA. After removal of 0 bases from V and 5 bases from J, the junction contained 8 bases not matched to a gene. This CDR3 spans 16 amino acids. TCR beta CDR3 regions were amplified from RNA transcripts. The study used the HTBI primer set for a first-round RT-PCR of the TCR CDR3. TCRdb called the multiplex PCR reads again in MiXCR, with one record for every CDR3 protein. The sample shows some 570,000 distinct CDR3 sequences, more than 13% of them seen only once. The material sequenced was blood. V is TRBV29-1 and J is TRBJ2-3, with 10 bases identical to TRBD2. The sequence came from a woman aged 18-30 years with Graves' ophthalmopathy. CDR3: CSVEEALAGERDTQYF. The DNA for the CDR3 is TGCAGCGTTGAAGAAGCCCTAGCGGGAGAAAGAGATACGCAGTATTTT.